This T cell receptor (beta chain) was retrieved from a study of tumor and adjacent non-tumor tissue in lung cancer. As for the study in general: Patients comprised roughly 12 adenocarcinoma, a couple of squamous cell carcinoma and 1 small cell lung cancer. The patients, approximately nine men and 4 to 6 women, were about 30 to 85 with stage I to III disease.

This clonotype has a count of ten or more. The antigen remains unidentified. TCRbeta libraries were built with three rounds of nested PCR, modified from ARM-PCR. Using its own MiXCR run on the multiplex PCR reads, TCRdb lists one record per CDR3 protein. The sample includes tens of thousands of distinct CDR3 sequences, nearly 70% of them seen just once. Study-wide findings and caveats: Top 100 clones took a larger repertoire share in normal lung. Tumor tissue had significantly higher TCR diversity than normal lung.

This sample's RNA came from whole unsorted tissue. CDR3 length: 15 residues. Germline V lookup: CDR1 MDHEN, CDR2 SYDVKM. The V end was cut by 6 bases, the J end by 3 bases, with 15 bases between. This rearrangement joins TRBV28 to TRBJ2-4; TRBD2 might be the D (7 bases). Sequenced material: lung tumor tissue. The sequence was collected from a woman aged 70-85 years with non-small cell lung cancer. The CDR3 DNA is TGTGCCAGCAGCCTAAGGGGGGGCGGCAAAAACATTCAGTACTTC. Amino acid sequence: CASSLRGGGKNIQYF.